The clone carrying this T cell receptor (beta chain) has at least ten counts. Its antigen is unidentified. The germline gives CDR1 SGHTA, CDR2 FQGNSA. The V end was cut by 1 base, the J end by 4 bases, with 11 bases between. This CDR3 is built from 14 residues. The sample originates from a study of T cells after yellow fever vaccination. Study outcomes and limitations: Clones from primary vaccination mostly reappeared after the booster (around 96% CD4, 88% CD8).

Each CDR3 protein gets one entry after TCRdb re-called the 5' RACE reads with MiXCR. This repertoire shows 250,000 to 400,000 distinct CDR3 sequences, 3.5% to 4.5% found once; its top ten account for 15% to 20%. Sequenced here: PBMCs, sampled 15 days after the yellow fever booster vaccination. The receptor's source is a man aged 18 to 35 who received the YFV17D yellow fever vaccine. The genes are TRBV7-2 and TRBJ2-7, with no clear D. CDR3 residues: CASSLGLGLYEQYF. The CDR3 DNA follows: TGTGCCAGCAGCTTAGGTCTAGGGCTGTACGAGCAGTACTTC.